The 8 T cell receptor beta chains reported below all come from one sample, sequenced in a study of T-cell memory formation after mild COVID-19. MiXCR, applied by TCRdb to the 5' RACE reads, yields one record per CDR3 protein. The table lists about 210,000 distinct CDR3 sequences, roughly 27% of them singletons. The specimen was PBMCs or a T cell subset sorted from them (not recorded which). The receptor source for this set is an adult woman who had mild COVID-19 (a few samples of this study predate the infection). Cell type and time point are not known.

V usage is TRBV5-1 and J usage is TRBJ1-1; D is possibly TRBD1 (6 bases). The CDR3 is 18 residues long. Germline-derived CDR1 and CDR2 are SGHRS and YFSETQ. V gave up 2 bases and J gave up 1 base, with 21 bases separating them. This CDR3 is CASSFGSGGSTGNTEAFF. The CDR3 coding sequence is TGCGCCAGCAGCTTTGGGTCGGGGGGTTCGACAGGGAACACTGAAGCTTTCTTT.

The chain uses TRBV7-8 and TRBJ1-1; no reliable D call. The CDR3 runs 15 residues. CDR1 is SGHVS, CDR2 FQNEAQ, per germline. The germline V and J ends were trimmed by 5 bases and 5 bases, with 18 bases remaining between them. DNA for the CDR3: TGTGCCAGCAGCGTTCAATTGGTTTTTGGGACTGAAGCTTTCTTT. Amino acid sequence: CASSVQLVFGTEAFF.

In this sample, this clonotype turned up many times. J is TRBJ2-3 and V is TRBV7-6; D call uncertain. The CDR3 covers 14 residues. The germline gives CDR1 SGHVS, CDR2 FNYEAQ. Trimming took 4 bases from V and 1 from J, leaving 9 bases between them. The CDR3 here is CASSSNSGTDTQYF. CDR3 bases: TGTGCCAGCAGCTCCAATTCGGGCACAGATACGCAGTATTTT. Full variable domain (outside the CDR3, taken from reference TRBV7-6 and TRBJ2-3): GAGVSQSPRYKVTKRGQDVALRCDPISGHVSLYWYRQALGQGPEFLTYFNYEAQQDKSGLPNDRFSAERPEGSISTLTIQRTEQRDSAMYRCASSSNSGTDTQYFGPGTRLTVL.

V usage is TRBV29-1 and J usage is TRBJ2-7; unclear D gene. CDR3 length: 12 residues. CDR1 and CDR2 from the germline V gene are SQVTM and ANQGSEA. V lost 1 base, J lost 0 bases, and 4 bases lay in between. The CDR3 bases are TGCAGCGTTGAAGGGACCTCCTACGAGCAGTACTTC. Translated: CSVEGTSYEQYF.

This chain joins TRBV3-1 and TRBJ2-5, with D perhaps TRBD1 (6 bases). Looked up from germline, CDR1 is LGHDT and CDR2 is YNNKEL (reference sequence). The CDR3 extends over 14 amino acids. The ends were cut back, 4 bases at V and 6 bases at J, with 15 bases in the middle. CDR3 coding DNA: TGTGCCAGCAGCCGAAGAACAGGGTGGAAGACCCAGTACTTC. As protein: CASSRRTGWKTQYF.

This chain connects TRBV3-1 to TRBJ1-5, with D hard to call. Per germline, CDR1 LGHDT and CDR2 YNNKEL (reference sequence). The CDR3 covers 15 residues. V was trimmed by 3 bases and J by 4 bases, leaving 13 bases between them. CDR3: CASSQGGLLNQPQHF. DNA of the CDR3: TGTGCCAGCAGCCAGGGAGGGCTCCTTAATCAGCCCCAGCATTTT.

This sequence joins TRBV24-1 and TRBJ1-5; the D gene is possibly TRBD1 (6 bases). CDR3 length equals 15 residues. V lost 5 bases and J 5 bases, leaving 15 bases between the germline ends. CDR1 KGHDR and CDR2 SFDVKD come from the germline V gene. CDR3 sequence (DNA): TGTGCCACCAGTGGATCCCAGGGGCTAGATCAGCCCCAGCATTTT. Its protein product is CATSGSQGLDQPQHF.

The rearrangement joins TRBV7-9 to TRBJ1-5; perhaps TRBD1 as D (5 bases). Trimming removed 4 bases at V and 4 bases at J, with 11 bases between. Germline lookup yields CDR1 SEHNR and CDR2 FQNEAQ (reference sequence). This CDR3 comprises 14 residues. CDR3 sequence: CASSSTGPNQPQHF. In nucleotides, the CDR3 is TGTGCCAGCAGCTCCACGGGGCCGAATCAGCCCCAGCATTTT.